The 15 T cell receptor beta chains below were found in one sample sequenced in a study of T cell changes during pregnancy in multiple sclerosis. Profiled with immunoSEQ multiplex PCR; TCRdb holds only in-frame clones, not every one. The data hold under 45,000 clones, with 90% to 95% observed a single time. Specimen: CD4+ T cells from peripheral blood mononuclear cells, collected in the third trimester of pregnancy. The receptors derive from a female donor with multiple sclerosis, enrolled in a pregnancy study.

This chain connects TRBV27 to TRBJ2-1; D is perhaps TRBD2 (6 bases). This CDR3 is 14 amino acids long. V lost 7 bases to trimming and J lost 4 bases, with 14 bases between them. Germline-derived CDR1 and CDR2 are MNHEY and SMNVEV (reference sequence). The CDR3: CASKKGLQYNEQFF. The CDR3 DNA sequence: TGTGCCAGCAAAAAAGGACTACAATACAATGAGCAGTTCTTC.

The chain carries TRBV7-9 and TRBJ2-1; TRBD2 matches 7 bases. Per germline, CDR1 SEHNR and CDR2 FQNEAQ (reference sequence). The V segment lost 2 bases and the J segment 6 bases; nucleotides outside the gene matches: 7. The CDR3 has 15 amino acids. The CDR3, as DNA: TGTGCCAGCAGCTTACTCCGGGGGGTGTCCAATGAGCAGTTCTTC. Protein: CASSLLRGVSNEQFF.

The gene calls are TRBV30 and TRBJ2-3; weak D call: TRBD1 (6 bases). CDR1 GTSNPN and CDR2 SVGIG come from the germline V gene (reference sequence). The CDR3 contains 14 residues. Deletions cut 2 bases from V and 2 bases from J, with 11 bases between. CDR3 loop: CAWSMGQFTDTQYF. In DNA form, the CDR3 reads TGTGCCTGGAGTATGGGACAATTCACAGATACGCAGTATTTT. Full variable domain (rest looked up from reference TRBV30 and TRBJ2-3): SQTIHQWPATLVQPVGSPLSLECTVEGTSNPNLYWYRQAAGRGLQLLFYSVGIGQISSEVPQNLSASRPQDRQFILSSKKLLLSDSGFYLCAWSMGQFTDTQYFGPGTRLTVL.

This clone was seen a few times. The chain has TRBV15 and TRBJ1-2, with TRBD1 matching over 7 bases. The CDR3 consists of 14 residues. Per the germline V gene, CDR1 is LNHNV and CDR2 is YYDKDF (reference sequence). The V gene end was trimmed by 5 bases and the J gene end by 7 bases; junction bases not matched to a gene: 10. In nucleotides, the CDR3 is TGTGCCACCAGCCCTCGATCGACAGGGCTTGGCTACACCTTC. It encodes CATSPRSTGLGYTF.

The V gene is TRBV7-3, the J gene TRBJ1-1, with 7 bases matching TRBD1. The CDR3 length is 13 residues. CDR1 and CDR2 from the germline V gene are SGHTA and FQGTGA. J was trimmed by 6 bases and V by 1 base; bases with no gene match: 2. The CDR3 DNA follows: TGTGCCAGCAGCTTAAACAGGGGTTCTGAAGCTTTCTTT. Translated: CASSLNRGSEAFF.

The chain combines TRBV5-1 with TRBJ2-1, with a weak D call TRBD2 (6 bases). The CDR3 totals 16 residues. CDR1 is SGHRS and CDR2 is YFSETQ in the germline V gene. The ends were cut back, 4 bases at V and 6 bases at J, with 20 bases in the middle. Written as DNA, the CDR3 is TGCGCCAGCAGCCCGACCGGGAGCCAGGGCGGCAATGAGCAGTTCTTC. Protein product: CASSPTGSQGGNEQFF.

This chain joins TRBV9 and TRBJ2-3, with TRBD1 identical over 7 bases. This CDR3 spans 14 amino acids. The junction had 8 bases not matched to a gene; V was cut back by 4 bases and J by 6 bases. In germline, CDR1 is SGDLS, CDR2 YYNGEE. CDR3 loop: CASSPVQGWDTQYF. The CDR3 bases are TGTGCCAGCAGCCCAGTACAGGGGTGGGATACGCAGTATTTT.

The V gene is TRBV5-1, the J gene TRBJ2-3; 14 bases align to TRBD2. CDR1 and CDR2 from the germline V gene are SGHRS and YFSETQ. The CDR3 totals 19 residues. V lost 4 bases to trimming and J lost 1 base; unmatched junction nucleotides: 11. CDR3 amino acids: CASSLLGGTSGSGTDTQYF. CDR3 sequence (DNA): TGCGCCAGCAGCCTGCTGGGGGGGACTAGCGGGAGTGGCACAGATACGCAGTATTTT.

CDR3 sequence (DNA): TGTGCCAGCAGTCCCCTGGCTGGTAGCAATCAGCCCCAGCATTTT. Translated, it gives CASSPLAGSNQPQHF. The chain uses TRBV6-5 and TRBJ1-5; D gene ambiguous. The CDR3 extends over 15 amino acids. Between the trimmed V and J ends, which lost 5 bases and 0 bases, there was a span of 11 bases. Germline V gene data show CDR1 as MNHEY and CDR2 as SVGAGI.

This chain's CDR3 is CASSRTGGTLGGYTF. In DNA form, the CDR3 reads TGTGCCAGCAGTCGGACAGGCGGCACTTTGGGCGGCTACACCTTC. The chain employs TRBV6-5 and TRBJ1-2; 7 bases fit TRBD1. This CDR3 is built from 15 residues. The ends lost 5 bases at V and 8 bases at J; junction bases unmatched: 14. Germline V gene lookup returns CDR1 MNHEY and CDR2 SVGAGI.

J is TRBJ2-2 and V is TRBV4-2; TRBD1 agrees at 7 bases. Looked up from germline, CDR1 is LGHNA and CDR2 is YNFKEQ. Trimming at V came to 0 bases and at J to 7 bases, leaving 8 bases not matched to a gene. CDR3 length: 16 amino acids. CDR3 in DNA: TGTGCCAGCAGCCAAGAGAGCCAGGGGGATGGCGGGGAGCTGTTTTTT. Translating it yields CASSQESQGDGGELFF.

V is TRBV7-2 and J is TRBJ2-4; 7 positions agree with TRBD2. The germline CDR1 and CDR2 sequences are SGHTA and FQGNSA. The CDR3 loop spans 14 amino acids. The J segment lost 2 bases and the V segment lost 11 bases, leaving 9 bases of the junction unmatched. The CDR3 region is CASREGMSKNIQYF. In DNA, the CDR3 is TGTGCCTCTAGGGAGGGGATGTCCAAAAACATTCAGTACTTC.

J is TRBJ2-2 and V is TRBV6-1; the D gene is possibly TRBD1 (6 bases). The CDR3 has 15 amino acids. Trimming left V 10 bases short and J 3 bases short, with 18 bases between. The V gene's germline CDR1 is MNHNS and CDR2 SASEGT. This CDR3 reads CATARHREDTGELFF. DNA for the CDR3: TGTGCCACCGCCCGCCACAGGGAAGACACCGGGGAGCTGTTTTTT.

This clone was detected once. In nucleotides, the CDR3 is TGTGCCAGCAGTGAATCAAGTGGCGGCGAGACCCAGTACTTC. Amino acid sequence: CASSESSGGETQYF. The chain joins TRBV25-1 to TRBJ2-5, with no clear D. The CDR3 spans 14 residues. Germline CDR1 is MGHDK and CDR2 is SYGVNS. V dropped 1 base and J dropped 5 bases, with 11 bases sitting between them. Looking up the rest from reference TRBV25-1 and TRBJ2-5 gives the full variable domain: EADIYQTPRYLVIGTGKKITLECSQTMGHDKMYWYQQDPGMELHLIHYSYGVNSTEKGDLSSESTVSRIRTEHFPLTLESARPSHTSQYLCASSESSGGETQYFGPGTRLLVL.

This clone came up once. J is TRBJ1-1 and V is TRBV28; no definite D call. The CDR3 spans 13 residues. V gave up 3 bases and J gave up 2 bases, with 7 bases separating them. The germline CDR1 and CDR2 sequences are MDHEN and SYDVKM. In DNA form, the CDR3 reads TGTGCCAGCAGTTTGTTGGGCAACACTGAAGCTTTCTTT. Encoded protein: CASSLLGNTEAFF.